This record concerns one T cell receptor beta chain sequence. The antigen this receptor binds is unknown. The input lacks base qualities; no much larger clone sits a single base away. V is reduced by 0 bases and J by 1 base, leaving a spacing of 10 bases between them. The germline V gene supplies CDR1 SGHRS and CDR2 YFSETQ. From the cysteine through the phenylalanine, the CDR3 covers 15 amino acids. Only CDR3 DNA remains: 45 bases, in frame from the first base. The source of the sample is a study of OX40 agonist ivuxolimab in advanced cancers. Study-level background: Ivuxolimab, which targeted the costimulatory receptor OX40 (CD134), was an agonistic, fully human IgG2 monoclonal antibody. Intravenous ivuxolimab was administered to patients every 2 weeks at six dose levels: 0.01, 0.1, 0.3, 1.5, 3 and 10 mg/kg. Of the approximately 50 dose-escalation patients, hepatocellular carcinoma was present in some 19, melanoma in around 15, renal cell carcinoma in 9 and head and neck cancer in 9. In the dose-escalation cohort, roughly 80% of patients were male, and the mean age was approximately 60 years, with a range of roughly 20 to 80. Patients were allowed to have had prior anti-PD-1, anti-PD-L1 or anti-CTLA-4 therapy, and less than 45% of the dose-escalation patients had previously received checkpoint inhibitors. Partial responses occurred in three dose-escalation patients, of whom one had hepatocellular carcinoma and two had cutaneous melanoma. The purpose of peripheral TCRbeta sequencing was to test whether ivuxolimab changed TCR sequence diversity and led to clonal T-cell expansion. The monotherapy dose-escalation portion (N = 52 patients) of the phase I ivuxolimab trial is reported in the paper. Points the paper makes about the study in general: At doses of 0.1 to 3.0 mg/kg, clonal expansion of both CD4+ and CD8+ T cells in blood was seen between baseline and week 6. After ivuxolimab, CD8+ T cells had more expanded clones than CD4+ T cells on average. Which antigens the clonally expanded peripheral T cells were specific for was not determined. Low levels of normalized T-cell clonal expansion were also seen in some patients who did not respond. Partial responders in the 0.1-3.0 mg/kg groups had among the lowest normalized peripheral clonal expansion, especially among CD8+ T cells.

Genomic DNA was extracted from sorted cells for sequencing of the TCRbeta CDR3 region. TCRbeta CDR3 regions were sequenced using the immunoSEQ Assay. This is the immuneACCESS table as TCRdb keeps it, with only in-frame sequences that have V and J called. A part of the clones is gone; compared with another copy, unresolved V genes explain less than half, and the rest is unexplained. The sample table records some 21,000 clones; 85% to 90% of these occur just once. 50% of the sample is held by the ten biggest clonotypes. Patients with a history of autoimmune disease or receiving systemic immunosuppression were excluded from the trial. Peripheral blood for TCR sequencing was drawn from every dose cohort at baseline, at cycle 4 day 1 and at cycle 7 day 1. Samples came from an open-label, multicenter, first-in-human phase I dose-escalation trial of ivuxolimab. Adults with locally advanced or metastatic melanoma, renal cell, hepatocellular, or head and neck squamous cell carcinoma were enrolled in the trial. CD4+ and CD8+ T cells were sorted separately from peripheral blood before TCR sequencing.

The rearranged segments are TRBV5-1 and TRBJ1-1; the best D guess is TRBD1, with 6 bases matching. The sequence came from an adult with an advanced solid tumor such as melanoma, head and neck, liver or kidney cancer. Sample: CD4+ or CD8+ T cells sorted from blood, taken in a trial of the OX40 agonist ivuxolimab. In nucleotide form, the sequence is TGCGCCAGCAGCTTGGCCCAGGGGCCGAACACTGAAGCTTTCTTT. Its amino acids are CASSLAQGPNTEAFF.